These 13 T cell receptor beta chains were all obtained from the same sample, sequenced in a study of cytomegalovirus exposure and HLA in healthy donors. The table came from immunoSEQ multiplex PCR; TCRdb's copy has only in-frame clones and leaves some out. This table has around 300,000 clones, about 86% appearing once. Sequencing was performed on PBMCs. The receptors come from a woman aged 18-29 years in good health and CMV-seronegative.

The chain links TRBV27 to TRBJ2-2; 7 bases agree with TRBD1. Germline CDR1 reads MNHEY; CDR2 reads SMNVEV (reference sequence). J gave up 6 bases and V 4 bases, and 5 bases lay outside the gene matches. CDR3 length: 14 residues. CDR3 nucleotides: TGTGCCAGCAGTTCATACAGGGGATCCGGGGAGCTGTTTTTT. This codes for CASSSYRGSGELFF.

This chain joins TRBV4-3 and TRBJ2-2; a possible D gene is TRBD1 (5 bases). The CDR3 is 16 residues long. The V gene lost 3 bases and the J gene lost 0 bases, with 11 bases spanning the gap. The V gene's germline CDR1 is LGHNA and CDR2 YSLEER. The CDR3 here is CASSHQGNSNTGELFF. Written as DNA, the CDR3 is TGCGCCAGCAGCCACCAGGGTAATTCGAACACCGGGGAGCTGTTTTTT.

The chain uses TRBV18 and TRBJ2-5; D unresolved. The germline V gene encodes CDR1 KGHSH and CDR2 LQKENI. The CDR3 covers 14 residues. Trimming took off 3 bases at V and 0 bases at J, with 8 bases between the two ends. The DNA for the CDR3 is TGTGCCAGCTCACCTCAGGTCCACCAAGAGACCCAGTACTTC. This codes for CASSPQVHQETQYF.

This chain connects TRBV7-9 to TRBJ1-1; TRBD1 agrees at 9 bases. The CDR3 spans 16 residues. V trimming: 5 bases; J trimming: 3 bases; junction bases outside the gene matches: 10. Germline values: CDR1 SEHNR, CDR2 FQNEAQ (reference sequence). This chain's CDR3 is CASSLRTGVFDTEAFF. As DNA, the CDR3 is TGTGCCAGCAGCCTAAGGACAGGGGTATTCGACACTGAAGCTTTCTTT. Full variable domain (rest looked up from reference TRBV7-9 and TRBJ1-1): DTGVSQNPRHKITKRGQNVTFRCDPISEHNRLYWYRQTLGQGPEFLTYFQNEAQLEKSRLLSDRFSAERPKGSFSTLEIQRTEQGDSAMYLCASSLRTGVFDTEAFFGQGTRLTVV.

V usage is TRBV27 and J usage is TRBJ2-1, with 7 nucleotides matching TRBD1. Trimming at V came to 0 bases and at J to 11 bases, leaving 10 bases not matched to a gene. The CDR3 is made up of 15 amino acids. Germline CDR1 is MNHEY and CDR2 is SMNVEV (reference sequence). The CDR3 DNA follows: TGTGCCAGCAGTTTATCGACAGGGACCTTCGCTAAGCAGTTCTTC. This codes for CASSLSTGTFAKQFF.

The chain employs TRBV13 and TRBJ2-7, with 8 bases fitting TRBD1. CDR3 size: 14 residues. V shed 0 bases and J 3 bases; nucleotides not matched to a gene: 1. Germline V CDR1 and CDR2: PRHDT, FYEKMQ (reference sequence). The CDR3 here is CASSLGQGDYEQYF. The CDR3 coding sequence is TGTGCCAGCAGCTTAGGACAGGGGGACTACGAGCAGTACTTC.

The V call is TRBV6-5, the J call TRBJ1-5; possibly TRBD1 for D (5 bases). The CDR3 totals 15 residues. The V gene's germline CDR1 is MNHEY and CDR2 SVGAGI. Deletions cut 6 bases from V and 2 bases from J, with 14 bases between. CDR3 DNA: TGTGCCAGCAGCCCGGGGGGTATAGGCAATCAGCCCCAGCATTTT. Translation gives CASSPGGIGNQPQHF.

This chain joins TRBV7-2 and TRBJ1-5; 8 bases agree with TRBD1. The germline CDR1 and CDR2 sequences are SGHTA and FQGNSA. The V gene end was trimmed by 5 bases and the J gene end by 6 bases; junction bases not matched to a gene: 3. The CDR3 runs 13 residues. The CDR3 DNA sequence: TGTGCCAGCAGCCAGGGGGCAACTCAGCCCCAGCATTTT. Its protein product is CASSQGATQPQHF.

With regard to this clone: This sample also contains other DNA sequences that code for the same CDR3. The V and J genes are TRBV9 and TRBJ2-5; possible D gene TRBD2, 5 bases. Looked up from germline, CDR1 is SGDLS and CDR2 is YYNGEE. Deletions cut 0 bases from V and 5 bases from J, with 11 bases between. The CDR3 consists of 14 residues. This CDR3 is CASSVEGARETQYF. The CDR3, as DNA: TGTGCCAGCAGCGTAGAGGGAGCTCGGGAGACCCAGTACTTC.

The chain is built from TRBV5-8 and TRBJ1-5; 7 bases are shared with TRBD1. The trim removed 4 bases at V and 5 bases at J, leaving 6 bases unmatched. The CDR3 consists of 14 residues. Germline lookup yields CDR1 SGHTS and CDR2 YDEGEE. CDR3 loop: CASSRDSRYQPQHF. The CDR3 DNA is TGTGCCAGCAGCCGGGACAGCAGGTATCAGCCCCAGCATTTT.

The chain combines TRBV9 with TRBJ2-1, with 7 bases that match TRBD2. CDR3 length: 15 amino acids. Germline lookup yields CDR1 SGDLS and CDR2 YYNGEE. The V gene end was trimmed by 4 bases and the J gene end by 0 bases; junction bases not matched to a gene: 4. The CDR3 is CASSPRGDSYNEQFF. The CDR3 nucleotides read TGTGCCAGCAGCCCACGGGGGGACTCCTACAATGAGCAGTTCTTC.

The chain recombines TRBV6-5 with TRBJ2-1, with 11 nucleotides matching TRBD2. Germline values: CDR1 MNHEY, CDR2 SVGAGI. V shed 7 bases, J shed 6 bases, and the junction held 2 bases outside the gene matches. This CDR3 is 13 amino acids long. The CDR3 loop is CASIAGGGNEQFF. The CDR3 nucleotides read TGTGCCAGCATAGCGGGGGGGGGCAATGAGCAGTTCTTC.

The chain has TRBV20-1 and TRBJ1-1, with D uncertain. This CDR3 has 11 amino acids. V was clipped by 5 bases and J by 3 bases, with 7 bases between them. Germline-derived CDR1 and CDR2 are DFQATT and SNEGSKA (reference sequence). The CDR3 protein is CSAPLDTEAFF. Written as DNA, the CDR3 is TGCAGTGCTCCTCTAGACACTGAAGCTTTCTTT.